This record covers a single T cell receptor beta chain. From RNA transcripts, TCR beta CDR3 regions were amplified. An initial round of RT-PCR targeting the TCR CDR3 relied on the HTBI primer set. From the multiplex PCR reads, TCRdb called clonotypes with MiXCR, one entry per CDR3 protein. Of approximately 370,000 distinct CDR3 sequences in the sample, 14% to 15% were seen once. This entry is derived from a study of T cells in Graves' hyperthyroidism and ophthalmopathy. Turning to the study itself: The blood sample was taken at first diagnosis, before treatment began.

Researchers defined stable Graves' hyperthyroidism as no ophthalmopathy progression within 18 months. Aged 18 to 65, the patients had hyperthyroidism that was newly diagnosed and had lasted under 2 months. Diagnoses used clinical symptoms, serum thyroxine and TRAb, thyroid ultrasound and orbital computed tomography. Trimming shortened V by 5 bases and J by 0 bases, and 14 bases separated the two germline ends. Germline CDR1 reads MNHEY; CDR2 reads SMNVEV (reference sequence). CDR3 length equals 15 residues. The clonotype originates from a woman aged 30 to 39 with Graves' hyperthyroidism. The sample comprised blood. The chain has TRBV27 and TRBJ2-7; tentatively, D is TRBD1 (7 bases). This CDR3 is CASSGGWDSSYEQYF. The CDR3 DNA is TGTGCCAGCAGTGGGGGGTGGGACAGCTCCTACGAGCAGTACTTC.